Following are 6 T cell receptor beta chains from one sample sequenced in a study of cytomegalovirus exposure and HLA in healthy donors. 13 Jbeta primers and 60 Vbeta primers were used for the PCR. TCRdb keeps only in-frame clones here, not all; method: immunoSEQ multiplex PCR. Among about 83,000 clones listed, roughly 79% were seen once. Specimen: PBMCs. The receptor set was obtained from a woman aged 25 to 45 in good health and CMV-seronegative.

This chain uses TRBV6-1 with TRBJ1-1; D is possibly TRBD1 (5 bases). The CDR3 length is 15 residues. The germline CDR1 and CDR2 sequences are MNHNS and SASEGT. V was trimmed by 5 bases and J by 4 bases, leaving 17 bases between them. CDR3 loop: CASSSLGRPGTEAFF. The DNA for the CDR3 is TGTGCCAGCAGTTCACTGGGGCGCCCCGGCACTGAAGCTTTCTTT.

Worth noting for this clone: One end of the junction varies from germline; a read error may be responsible. This chain connects TRBV30 to TRBJ2-4; TRBD2 is a possible D gene (5 bases). This CDR3 contains 15 residues. Germline V gives CDR1 GTSNPN, CDR2 SVGIG (reference sequence). CDR3 DNA: TGTGCCTGGAGTGAAAACGATCTAGCCAAAAACATTCGGTACTTC. Translating it yields CAWSENDLAKNIRYF.

This chain links TRBV28 with TRBJ1-2, with TRBD1 matching over 7 bases. The CDR3 loop spans 13 amino acids. Trimming cost V 6 bases and J 4 bases; bases outside gene matches: 5. Germline CDR1 MDHEN, CDR2 SYDVKM. The CDR3 is CASRGDSGYGYTF. The CDR3 DNA reads TGTGCCAGCAGGGGGGACAGCGGCTATGGCTACACCTTC.

The chain is built from TRBV19 and TRBJ2-2, with D tentatively TRBD1 (5 bases). The germline V gene has CDR1 LNHDA and CDR2 SQIVND (reference sequence). Between the trimmed V and J ends, which lost 7 bases and 0 bases, there was a span of 12 bases. The CDR3 runs 15 residues. CDR3 loop: CASKGAETNTGELFF. The CDR3, as DNA: TGTGCCAGTAAAGGGGCAGAGACGAACACCGGGGAGCTGTTTTTT.

The chain employs TRBV28 and TRBJ1-6; the D is unclear. Germline V gene lookup returns CDR1 MDHEN and CDR2 SYDVKM. The CDR3 consists of 14 residues. Trimming removed 5 bases from V and 6 bases from J, with 11 bases in between. CDR3: CASSLVVVNSPLHF. CDR3 sequence (DNA): TGTGCCAGCAGTCTAGTAGTGGTTAATTCACCCCTCCACTTT.

Concerning this clone: The junction shows a germline mismatch at one end, possibly a read error. The sample carries other DNA sequences with the same CDR3. The chain combines TRBV28 with TRBJ1-1; D is unclear. The CDR3 spans 13 residues. Germline V lookup: CDR1 MDHEN, CDR2 SYDVKM. The CDR3 DNA sequence: TGTGCCAGCAGACCTCCGACAATCACTGAGGCTTTCTTT. This encodes CASRPPTITEAFF.